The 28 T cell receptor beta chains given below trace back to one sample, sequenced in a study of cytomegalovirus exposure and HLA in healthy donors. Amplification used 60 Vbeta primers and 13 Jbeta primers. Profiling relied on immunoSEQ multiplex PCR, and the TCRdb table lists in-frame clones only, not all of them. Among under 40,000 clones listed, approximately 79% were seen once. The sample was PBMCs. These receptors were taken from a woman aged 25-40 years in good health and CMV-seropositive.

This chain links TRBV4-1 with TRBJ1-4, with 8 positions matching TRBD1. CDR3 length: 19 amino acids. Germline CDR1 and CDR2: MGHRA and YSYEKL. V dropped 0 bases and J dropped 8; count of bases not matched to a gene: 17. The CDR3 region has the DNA TGCGCCAGCAGCCAAGACCCCGGGGGGACAGGCAAATTGCGCGAAAAACTGTTTTTT. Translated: CASSQDPGGTGKLREKLFF.

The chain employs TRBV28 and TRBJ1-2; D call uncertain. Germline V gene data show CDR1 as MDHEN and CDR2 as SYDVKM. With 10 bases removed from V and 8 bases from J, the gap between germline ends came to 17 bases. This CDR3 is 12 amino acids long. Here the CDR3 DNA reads TGTGCCATCTTTAGCCAAAGCATCGGCTACACCTTC. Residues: CAIFSQSIGYTF.

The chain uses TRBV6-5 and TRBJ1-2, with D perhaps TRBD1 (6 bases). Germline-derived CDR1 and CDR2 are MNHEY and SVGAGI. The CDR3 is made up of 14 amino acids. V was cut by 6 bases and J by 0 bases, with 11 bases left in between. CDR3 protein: CASSRQDSNYGYTF. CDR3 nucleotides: TGTGCCAGCAGCCGACAGGACTCTAACTATGGCTACACCTTC.

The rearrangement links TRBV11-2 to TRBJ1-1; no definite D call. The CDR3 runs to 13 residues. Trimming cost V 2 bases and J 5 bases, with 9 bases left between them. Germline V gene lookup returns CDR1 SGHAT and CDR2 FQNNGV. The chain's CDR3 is CASSLQLETEAFF. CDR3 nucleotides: TGTGCCAGCAGCTTACAGCTGGAGACTGAAGCTTTCTTT.

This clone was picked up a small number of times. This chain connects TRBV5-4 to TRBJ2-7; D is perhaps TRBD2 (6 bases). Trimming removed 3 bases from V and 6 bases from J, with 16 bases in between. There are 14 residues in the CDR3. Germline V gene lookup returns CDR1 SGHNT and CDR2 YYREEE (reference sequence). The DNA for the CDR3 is TGTGCCAGCAGCTGGCAGGCCTCCGGGGGCGAGCAGTACTTC. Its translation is CASSWQASGGEQYF.

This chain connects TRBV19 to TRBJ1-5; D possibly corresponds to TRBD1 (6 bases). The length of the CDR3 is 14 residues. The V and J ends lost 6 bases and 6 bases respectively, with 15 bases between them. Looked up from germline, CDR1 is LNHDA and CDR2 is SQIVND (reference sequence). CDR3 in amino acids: CASSQQGSGQPQHF. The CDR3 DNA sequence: TGTGCCAGTAGCCAACAGGGTTCCGGTCAGCCCCAGCATTTT.

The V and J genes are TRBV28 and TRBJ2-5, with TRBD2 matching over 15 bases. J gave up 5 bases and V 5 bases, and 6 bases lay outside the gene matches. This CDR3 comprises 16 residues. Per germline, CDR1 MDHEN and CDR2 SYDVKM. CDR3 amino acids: CASSPGLAGGGETQYF. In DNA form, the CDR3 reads TGTGCCAGCAGTCCGGGACTAGCGGGAGGAGGTGAGACCCAGTACTTC.

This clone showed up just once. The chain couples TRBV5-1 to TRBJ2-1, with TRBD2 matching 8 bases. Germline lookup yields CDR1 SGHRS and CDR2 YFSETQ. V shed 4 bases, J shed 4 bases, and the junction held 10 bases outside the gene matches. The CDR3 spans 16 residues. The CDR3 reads CASSSLAGGSYNEQFF. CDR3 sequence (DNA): TGCGCCAGCAGCAGTCTAGCGGGTGGATCGTACAATGAGCAGTTCTTC.

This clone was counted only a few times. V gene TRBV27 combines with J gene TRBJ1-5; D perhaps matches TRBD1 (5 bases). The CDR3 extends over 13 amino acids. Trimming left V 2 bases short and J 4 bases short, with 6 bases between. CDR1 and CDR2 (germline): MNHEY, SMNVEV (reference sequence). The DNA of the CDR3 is TGTGCCAGCAGTTTAAAGGGGAATCAGCCCCAGCATTTT. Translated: CASSLKGNQPQHF.

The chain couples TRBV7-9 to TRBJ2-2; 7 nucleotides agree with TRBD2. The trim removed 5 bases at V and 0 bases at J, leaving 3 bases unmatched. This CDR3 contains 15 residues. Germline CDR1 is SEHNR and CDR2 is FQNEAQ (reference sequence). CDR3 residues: CASSPAGPNTGELFF. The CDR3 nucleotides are TGTGCCAGCAGCCCAGCGGGACCGAACACCGGGGAGCTGTTTTTT.

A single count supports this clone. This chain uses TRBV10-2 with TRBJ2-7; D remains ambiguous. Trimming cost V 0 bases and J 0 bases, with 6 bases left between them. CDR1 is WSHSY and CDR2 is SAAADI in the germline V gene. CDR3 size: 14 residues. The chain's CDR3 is CASSESESSYEQYF. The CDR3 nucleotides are TGCGCCAGCAGTGAGTCGGAGAGCTCCTACGAGCAGTACTTC.

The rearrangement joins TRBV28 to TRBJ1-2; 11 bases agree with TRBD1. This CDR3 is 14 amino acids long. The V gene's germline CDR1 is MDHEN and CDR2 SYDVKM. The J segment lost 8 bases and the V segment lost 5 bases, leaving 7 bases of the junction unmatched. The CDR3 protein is CASSAPGQGVGYTF. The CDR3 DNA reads TGTGCCAGCAGTGCCCCGGGACAGGGGGTCGGCTACACCTTC.

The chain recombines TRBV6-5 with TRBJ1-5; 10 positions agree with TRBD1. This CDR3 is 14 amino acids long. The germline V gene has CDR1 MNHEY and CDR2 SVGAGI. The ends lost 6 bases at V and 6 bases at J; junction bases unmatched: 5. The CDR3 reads CASSSGTGAQPQHF. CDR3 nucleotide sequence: TGTGCCAGCAGCTCCGGGACAGGGGCTCAGCCCCAGCATTTT.

In DNA, the CDR3 is TGTGCCAGCAGTGAAGTGGGGGGTTCAAGCTTCTACGAGCAGTACTTC. Translation: CASSEVGGSSFYEQYF. This sequence joins TRBV6-1 and TRBJ2-7, with a weak D call TRBD2 (6 bases). Per germline, CDR1 MNHNS and CDR2 SASEGT. Trimming shortened V by 1 base and J by 3 bases, and 16 bases separated the two germline ends. CDR3 length equals 16 residues.

CDR3 sequence: CASSESRQPQHF. The CDR3 bases are TGTGCCAGCAGTGAAAGCCGGCAGCCCCAGCATTTT. The rearrangement uses TRBV6-1 and TRBJ1-5; unclear D gene. CDR1 is MNHNS and CDR2 is SASEGT in the germline V gene. The CDR3 totals 12 residues. V was trimmed by 2 bases and J by 7 bases, leaving 6 bases between them.

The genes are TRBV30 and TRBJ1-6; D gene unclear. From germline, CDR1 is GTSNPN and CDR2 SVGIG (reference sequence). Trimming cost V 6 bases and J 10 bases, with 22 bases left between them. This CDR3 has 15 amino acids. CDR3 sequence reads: CACQRDSSEWSPLHF. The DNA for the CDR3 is TGTGCCTGTCAACGCGACTCCTCCGAGTGGTCACCCCTCCACTTT.

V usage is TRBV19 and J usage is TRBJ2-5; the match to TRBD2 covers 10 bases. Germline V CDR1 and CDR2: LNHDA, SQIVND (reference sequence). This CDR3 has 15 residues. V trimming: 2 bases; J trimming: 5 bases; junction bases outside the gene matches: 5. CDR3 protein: CASSIQAGGPETQYF. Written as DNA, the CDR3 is TGTGCCAGTAGTATACAAGCGGGGGGGCCGGAGACCCAGTACTTC.

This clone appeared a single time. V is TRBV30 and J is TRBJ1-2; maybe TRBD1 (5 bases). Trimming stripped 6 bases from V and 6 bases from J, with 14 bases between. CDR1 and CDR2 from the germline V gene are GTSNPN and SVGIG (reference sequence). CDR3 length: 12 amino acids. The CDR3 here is CACHRLSDGYTF. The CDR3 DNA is TGTGCCTGTCACAGGCTTTCGGATGGCTACACCTTC.

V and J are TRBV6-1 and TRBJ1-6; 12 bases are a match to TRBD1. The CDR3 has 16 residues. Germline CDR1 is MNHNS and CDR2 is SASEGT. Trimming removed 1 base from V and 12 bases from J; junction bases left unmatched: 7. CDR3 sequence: CASSEGRDRGLRPLHF. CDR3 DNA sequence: TGTGCCAGCAGTGAAGGGCGGGACAGGGGGCTACGACCCCTCCACTTT.

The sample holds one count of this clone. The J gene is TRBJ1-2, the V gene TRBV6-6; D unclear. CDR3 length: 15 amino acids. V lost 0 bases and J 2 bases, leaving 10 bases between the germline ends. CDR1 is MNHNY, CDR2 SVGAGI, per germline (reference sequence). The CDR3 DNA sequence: TGTGCCAGCAGTTACTCGAATACCCAGAACTATGGCTACACCTTC. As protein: CASSYSNTQNYGYTF.

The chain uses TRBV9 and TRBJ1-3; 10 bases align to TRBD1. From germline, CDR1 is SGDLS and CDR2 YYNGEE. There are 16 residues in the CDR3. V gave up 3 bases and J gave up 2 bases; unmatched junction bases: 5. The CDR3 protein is CASSATGGNAGNTIYF. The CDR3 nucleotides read TGTGCCAGCAGCGCGACAGGGGGCAACGCTGGAAACACCATATATTTT.

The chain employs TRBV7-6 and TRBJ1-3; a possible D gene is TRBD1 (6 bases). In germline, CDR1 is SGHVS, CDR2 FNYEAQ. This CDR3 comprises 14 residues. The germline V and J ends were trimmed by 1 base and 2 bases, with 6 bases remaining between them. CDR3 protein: CASSLGTAGNTIYF. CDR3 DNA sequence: TGTGCCAGCAGCTTAGGGACAGCTGGAAACACCATATATTTT.

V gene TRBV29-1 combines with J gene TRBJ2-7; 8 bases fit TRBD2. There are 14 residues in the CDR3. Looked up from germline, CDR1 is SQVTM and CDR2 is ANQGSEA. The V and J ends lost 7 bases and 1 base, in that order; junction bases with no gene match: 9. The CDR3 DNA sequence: TGCAGCGCCCTGACGCGGGAGGATTCCTACGAGCAGTACTTC. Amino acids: CSALTREDSYEQYF.

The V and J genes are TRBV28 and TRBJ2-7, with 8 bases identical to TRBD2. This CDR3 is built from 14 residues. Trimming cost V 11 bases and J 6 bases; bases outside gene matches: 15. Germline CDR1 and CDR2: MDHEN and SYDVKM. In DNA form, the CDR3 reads TGTGCCGCAGGGAGTCGGGAGGGGAGCGGCGAGCAGTACTTC. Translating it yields CAAGSREGSGEQYF.

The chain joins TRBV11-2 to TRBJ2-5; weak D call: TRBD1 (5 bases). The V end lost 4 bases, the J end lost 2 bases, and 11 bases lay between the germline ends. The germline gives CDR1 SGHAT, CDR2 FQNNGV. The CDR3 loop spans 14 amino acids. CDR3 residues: CASSYDSEQETQYF. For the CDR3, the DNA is TGTGCCAGCAGCTATGACAGTGAACAAGAGACCCAGTACTTC.

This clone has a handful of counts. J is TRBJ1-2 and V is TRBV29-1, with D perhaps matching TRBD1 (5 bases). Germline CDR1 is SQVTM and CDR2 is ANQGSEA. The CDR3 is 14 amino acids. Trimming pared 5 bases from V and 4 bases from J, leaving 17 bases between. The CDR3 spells CSVLTSGGAYGYTF. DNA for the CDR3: TGCAGCGTTCTCACCTCGGGGGGTGCCTATGGCTACACCTTC.

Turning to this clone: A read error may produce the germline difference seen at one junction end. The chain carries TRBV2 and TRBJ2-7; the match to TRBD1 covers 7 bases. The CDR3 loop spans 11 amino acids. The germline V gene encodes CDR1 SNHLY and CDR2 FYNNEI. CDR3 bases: TGTGCCAGCTCCGAAGGATGGGACAGCAGATTC. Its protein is CASSEGWDSRF.

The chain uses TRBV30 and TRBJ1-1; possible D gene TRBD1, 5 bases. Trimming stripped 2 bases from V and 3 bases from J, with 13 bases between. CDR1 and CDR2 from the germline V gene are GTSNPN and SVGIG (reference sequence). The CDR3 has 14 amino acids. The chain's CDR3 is CAWSTFGADTEAFF. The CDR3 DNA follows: TGTGCCTGGAGTACGTTTGGGGCGGACACTGAAGCTTTCTTT.